This T cell receptor beta chain was observed in a study of CD8 T cells in ankylosing spondylitis. Findings and caveats of the study: Clones tied to disease were said to be significantly enriched in matched ankylosing spondylitis synovial fluid. CD8+ cells made up the disease-linked clones, which were relatively rare in peripheral blood. Characteristic of ankylosing spondylitis blood, it appeared, was a TCR beta motif comprising several highly homologous variants.

Trimming cost V 4 bases and J 3 bases, with 14 bases left between them. In germline, CDR1 is SNHLY, CDR2 FYNNEI. The CDR3 loop spans 15 amino acids. This clonotype turned up a few times. Antigen: not known. TCRdb reprocessed the 5' RACE reads with MiXCR, giving one entry per CDR3 protein. Seen here are some 37,000 distinct CDR3 sequences, 13% observed once, and the top ten hold approximately 32%. This TCR derives from a male donor with ankylosing spondylitis. Sequenced: synovial fluid, either unsorted or a sorted T cell fraction (not recorded which). V is TRBV2 and J is TRBJ2-3, with a weak D call TRBD1 (6 bases). DNA for the CDR3: TGTGCCAGCAGTGTAGAACAGGGCTGGACAGATACGCAGTATTTT. The encoded protein is CASSVEQGWTDTQYF. The variable domain in full, completed from reference TRBV2 and TRBJ2-3, reads EPEVTQTPSHQVTQMGQEVILRCVPISNHLYFYWYRQILGQKVEFLVSFYNNEISEKSEIFDDQFSVERPDGSNFTLKIRSTKLEDSAMYFCASSVEQGWTDTQYFGPGTRLTVL.